This TCR beta chain comes out of a study of control samples from healthy donors and cancer patients. The CDR3 contains 14 residues. Germline values: CDR1 KGHSH, CDR2 LQKENI. The V gene end was trimmed by 6 bases and the J gene end by 4 bases; junction bases not matched to a gene: 8. Clones were sequenced by immunoSEQ multiplex PCR, and TCRdb holds only the in-frame ones, with some missing. The table includes over 110,000 clones, roughly 92% detected once. This sequence originates from a man aged 25-40 years in good health. Sequencing was performed on blood. The rearrangement uses TRBV18 and TRBJ1-2; 7 bases are a match to TRBD1. This CDR3 reads CASSSGQLSYGYTF. The CDR3, as DNA: TGTGCCAGCTCGTCGGGACAGCTGAGCTATGGCTACACCTTC.